This TCR beta chain was captured by sequencing in a study of blood T cell repertoires in COVID-19. Germline V gives CDR1 MNHEY, CDR2 SVGAGI. The CDR3 totals 15 residues. The V end was cut by 7 bases, the J end by 7 bases, with 23 bases between. Assay used: immunoSEQ multiplex PCR; TCRdb lists only in-frame clones, some missing. The sample has roughly 52,000 clones; around nine tenths are singletons. Specimen: peripheral blood. This receptor was taken from a man over 45 with acute or convalescent COVID-19. The rearrangement uses TRBV6-5 and TRBJ2-7; perhaps TRBD2 as D (7 bases). The CDR3 is CASTSNPGGLGEQYF. Written as DNA, the CDR3 is TGTGCCAGCACTTCCAACCCGGGGGGCCTGGGAGAGCAGTACTTC.